The entry below gives a single TCR beta chain sequence along with its context. The antigen remains undetermined. In the authors' workflow: The authors used CDR3 differences across clinicopathological groups to build a distant-metastasis classifier for papillary thyroid cancer. TCRdb recomputed clones from the PCR reads via MiXCR. What appears here as the V and J calls and clone size reflects TCRdb's work, not the paper's. The sample lists 45,000 or so clones, about 4% occurring once. Deletions cut 1 base from V and 7 bases from J, with 4 bases between. CDR1 and CDR2 (germline): SGHVS, FQNEAQ. CDR3 length: 12 amino acids. The source of the sample is a study of metastatic and nonmetastatic thyroid tumors. Overall study: Across blood and tumor or nodule tissue, repertoires from malignant and benign thyroid patients were compared with one another.

Study-wide results and caveats: Reported TCR beta diversity, measured in blood and tumor, was significantly higher for malignant thyroid tumors than for benign nodules.

The entire patient cohort was treatment-naive prior to thyroid surgery. This receptor was identified in a female donor with papillary thyroid cancer or a benign thyroid nodule (not recorded which). Some clones in this sample may be carry-over from other donors' samples. The sequencing sample was made of blood. The chain combines TRBV7-8 with TRBJ2-2; D gene unclear. The DNA for the CDR3 is TGTGCCAGCAGCTTAGAGGTCGGGGAGCTGTTTTTT. Translating it yields CASSLEVGELFF.